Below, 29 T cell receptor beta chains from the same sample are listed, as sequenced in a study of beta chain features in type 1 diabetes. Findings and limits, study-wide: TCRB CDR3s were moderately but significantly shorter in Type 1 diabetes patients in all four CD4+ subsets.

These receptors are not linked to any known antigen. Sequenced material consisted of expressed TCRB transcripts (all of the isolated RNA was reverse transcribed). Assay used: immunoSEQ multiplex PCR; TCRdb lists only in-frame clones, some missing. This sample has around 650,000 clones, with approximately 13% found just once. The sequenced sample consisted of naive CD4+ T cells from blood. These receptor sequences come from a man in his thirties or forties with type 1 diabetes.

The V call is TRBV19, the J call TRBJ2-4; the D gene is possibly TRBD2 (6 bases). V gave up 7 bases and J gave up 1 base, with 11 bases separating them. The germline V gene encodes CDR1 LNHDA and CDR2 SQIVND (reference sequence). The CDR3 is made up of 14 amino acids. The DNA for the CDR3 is TGTGCCAGTATGGACTACTCGGCCAAAAACATTCAGTACTTC. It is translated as CASMDYSAKNIQYF. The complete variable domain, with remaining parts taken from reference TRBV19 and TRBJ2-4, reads DGGITQSPKYLFRKEGQNVTLSCEQNLNHDAMYWYRQDPGQGLRLIYYSQIVNDFQKGDIAEGYSVSREKKESFPLTVTSAQKNPTAFYLCASMDYSAKNIQYFGAGTRLSVL.

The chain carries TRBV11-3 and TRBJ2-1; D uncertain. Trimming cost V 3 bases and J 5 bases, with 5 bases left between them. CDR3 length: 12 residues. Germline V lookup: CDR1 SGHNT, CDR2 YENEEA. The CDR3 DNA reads TGTGCCAGCAGCTTTAGGGACAATGAGCAGTTCTTC. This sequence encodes CASSFRDNEQFF.

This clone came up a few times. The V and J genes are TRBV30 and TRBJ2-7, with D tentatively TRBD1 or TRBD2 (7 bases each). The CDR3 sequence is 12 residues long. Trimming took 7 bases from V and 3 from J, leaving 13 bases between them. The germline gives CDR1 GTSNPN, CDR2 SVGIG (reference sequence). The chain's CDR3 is CASGGGDYEQYF. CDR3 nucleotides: TGTGCCTCAGGGGGAGGGGACTACGAGCAGTACTTC.

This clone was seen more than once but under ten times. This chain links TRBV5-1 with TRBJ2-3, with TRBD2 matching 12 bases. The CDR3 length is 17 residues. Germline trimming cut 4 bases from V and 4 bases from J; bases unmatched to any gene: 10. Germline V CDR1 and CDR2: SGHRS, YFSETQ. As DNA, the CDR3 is TGCGCCAGCAGCCCAGCGTGGACTAGCGGGGACTCAGATACGCAGTATTTT. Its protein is CASSPAWTSGDSDTQYF.

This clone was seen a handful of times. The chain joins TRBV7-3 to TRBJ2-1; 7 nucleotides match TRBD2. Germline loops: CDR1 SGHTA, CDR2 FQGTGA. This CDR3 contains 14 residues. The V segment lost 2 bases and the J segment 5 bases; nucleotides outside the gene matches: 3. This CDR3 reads CASSLAGVNNEQFF. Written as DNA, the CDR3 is TGTGCCAGCAGCTTAGCGGGGGTGAACAATGAGCAGTTCTTC.

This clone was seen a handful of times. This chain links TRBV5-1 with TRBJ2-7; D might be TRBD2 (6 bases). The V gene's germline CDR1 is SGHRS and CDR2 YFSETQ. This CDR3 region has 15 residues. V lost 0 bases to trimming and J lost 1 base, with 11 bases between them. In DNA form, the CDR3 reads TGCGCCAGCAGCTTGGCGGCAGGGAGGTCCTACGAGCAGTACTTC. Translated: CASSLAAGRSYEQYF. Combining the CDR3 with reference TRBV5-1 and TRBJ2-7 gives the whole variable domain KAGVTQTPRYLIKTRGQQVTLSCSPISGHRSVSWYQQTPGQGLQFLFEYFSETQRNKGNFPGRFSGRQFSNSRSEMNVSTLELGDSALYLCASSLAAGRSYEQYFGPGTRLTVT.

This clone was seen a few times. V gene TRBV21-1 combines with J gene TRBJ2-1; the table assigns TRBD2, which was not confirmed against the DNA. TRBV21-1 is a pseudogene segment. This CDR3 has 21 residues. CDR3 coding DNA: TGTGCCAGCAGCGCGGCGGGGGGGGCCGGTTTTATTCTTCGGGCCTACAATGAGCAGTTCTTC. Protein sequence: CASSAAGGAGFILRAYNEQFF.

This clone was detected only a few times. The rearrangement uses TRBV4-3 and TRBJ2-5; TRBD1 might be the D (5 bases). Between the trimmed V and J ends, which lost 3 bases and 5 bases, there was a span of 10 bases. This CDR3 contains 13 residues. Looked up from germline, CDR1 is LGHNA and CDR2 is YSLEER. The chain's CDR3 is CASSQPGYETQYF. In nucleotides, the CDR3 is TGCGCCAGCAGCCAGCCAGGGTATGAGACCCAGTACTTC.

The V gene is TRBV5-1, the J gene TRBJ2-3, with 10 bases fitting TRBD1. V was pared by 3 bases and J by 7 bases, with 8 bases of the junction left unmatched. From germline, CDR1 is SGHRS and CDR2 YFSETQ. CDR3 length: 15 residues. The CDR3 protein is CASSSTGTGVNTQYF. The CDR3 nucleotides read TGCGCCAGCAGCTCCACCGGGACAGGGGTAAATACGCAGTATTTT.

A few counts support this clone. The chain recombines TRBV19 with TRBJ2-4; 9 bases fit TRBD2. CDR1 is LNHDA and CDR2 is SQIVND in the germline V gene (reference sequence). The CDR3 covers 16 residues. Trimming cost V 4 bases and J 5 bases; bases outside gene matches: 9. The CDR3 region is CASSKTGTSRENIQYF. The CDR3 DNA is TGTGCCAGTAGTAAAACCGGGACTAGCCGCGAAAACATTCAGTACTTC.

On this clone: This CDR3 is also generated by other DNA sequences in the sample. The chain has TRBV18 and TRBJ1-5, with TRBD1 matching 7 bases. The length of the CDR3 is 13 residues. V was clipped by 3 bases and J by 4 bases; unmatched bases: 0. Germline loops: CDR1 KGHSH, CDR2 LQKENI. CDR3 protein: CASSPDRNQPQHF. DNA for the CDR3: TGTGCCAGCTCACCGGACAGGAATCAGCCCCAGCATTTT.

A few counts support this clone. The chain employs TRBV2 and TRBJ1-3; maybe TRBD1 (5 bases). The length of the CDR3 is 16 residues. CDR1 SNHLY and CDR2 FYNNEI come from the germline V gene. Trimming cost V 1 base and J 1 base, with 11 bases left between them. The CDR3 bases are TGTGCCAGCAGTGAAGGCCCGCCAGGGTCTGGAAACACCATATATTTT. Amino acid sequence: CASSEGPPGSGNTIYF.

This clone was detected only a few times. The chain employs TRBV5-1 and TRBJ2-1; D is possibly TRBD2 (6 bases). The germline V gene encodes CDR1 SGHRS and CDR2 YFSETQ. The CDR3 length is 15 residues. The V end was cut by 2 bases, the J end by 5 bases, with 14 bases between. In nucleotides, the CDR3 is TGCGCCAGCAGCTTCGGGGGTGAAGGGGACAATGAGCAGTTCTTC. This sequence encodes CASSFGGEGDNEQFF.

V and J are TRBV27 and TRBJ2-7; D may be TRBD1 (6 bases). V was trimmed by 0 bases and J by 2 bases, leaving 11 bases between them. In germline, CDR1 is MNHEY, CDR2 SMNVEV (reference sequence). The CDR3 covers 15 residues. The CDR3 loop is CASSLSGTITYEQYF. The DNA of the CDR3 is TGTGCCAGCAGTTTATCGGGGACAATCACCTACGAGCAGTACTTC.

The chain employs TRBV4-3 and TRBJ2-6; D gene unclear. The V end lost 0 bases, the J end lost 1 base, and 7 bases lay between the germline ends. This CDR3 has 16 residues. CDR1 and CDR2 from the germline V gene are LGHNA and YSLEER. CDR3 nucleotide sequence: TGCGCCAGCAGCCAAGACAACTTGTCTGGGGCCAACGTCCTGACTTTC. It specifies CASSQDNLSGANVLTF.

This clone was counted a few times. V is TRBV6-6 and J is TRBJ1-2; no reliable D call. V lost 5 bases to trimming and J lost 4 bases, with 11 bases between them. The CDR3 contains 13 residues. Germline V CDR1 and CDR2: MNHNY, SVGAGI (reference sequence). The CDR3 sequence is CASSRPGPYGYTF. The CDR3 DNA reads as TGTGCCAGCAGTCGACCCGGCCCCTATGGCTACACCTTC.

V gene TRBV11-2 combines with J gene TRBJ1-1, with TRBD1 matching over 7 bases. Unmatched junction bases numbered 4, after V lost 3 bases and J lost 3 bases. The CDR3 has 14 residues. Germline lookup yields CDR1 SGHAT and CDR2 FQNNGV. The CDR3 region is CASSFTGAHTEAFF. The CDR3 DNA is TGTGCCAGCAGCTTCACAGGGGCCCACACTGAAGCTTTCTTT.

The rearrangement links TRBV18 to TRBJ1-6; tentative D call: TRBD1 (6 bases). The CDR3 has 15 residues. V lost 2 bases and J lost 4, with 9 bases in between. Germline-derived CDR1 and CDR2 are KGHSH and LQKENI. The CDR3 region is CASSPRTDYNSPLHF. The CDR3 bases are TGTGCCAGCTCACCAAGGACAGATTATAATTCACCCCTCCACTTT.

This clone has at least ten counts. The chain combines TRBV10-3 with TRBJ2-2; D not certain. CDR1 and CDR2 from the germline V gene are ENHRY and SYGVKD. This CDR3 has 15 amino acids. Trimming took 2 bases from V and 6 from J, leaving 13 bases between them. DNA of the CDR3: TGTGCCATCAGTGAGCCGGCTCAGGTGTCCGGGGAGCTGTTTTTT. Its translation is CAISEPAQVSGELFF.

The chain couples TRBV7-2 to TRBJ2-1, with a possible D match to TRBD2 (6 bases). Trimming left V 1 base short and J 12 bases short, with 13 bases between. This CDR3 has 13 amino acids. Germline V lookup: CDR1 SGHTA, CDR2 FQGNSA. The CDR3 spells CASSLVEGKGQFF. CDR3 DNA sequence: TGTGCCAGCAGCTTAGTGGAGGGGAAGGGGCAGTTCTTC.

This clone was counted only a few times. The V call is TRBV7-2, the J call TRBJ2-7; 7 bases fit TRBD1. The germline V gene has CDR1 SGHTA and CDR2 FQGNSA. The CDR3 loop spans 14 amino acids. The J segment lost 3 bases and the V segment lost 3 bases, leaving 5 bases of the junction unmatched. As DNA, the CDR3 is TGTGCCAGCAGCTTTTATGACAGGGTCTACGAGCAGTACTTC. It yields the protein CASSFYDRVYEQYF.

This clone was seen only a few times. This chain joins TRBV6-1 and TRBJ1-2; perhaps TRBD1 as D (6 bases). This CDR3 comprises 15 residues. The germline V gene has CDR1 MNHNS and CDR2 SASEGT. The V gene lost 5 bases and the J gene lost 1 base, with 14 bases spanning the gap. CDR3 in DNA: TGTGCCAGCAGTTCTCAGGGGTCTAGTAACTATGGCTACACCTTC. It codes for CASSSQGSSNYGYTF.

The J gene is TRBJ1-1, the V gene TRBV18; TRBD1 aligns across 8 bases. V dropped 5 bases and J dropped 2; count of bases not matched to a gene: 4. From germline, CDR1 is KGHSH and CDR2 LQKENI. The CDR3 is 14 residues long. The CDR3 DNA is TGTGCCAGCTCATCAACAGGGGGAAACACTGAAGCTTTCTTT. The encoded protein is CASSSTGGNTEAFF.

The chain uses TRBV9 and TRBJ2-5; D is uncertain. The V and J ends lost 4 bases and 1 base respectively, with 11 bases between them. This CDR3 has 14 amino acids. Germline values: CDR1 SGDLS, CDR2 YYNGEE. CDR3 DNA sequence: TGTGCCAGCAGCCCGGGCTATCCCCAAGAGACCCAGTACTTC. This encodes CASSPGYPQETQYF.

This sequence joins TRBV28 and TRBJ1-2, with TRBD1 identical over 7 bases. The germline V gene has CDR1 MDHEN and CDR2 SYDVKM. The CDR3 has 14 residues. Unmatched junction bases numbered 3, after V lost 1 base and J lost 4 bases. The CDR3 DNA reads TGTGCCAGCAGTTTATCGGGGGACAGCTATGGCTACACCTTC. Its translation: CASSLSGDSYGYTF.

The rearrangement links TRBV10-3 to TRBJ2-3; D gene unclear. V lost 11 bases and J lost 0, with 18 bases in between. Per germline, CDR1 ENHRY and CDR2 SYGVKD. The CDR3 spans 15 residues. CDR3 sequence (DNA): TGTGCCTTACAAAAGGACGGCTCTAGCACAGATACGCAGTATTTT. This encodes CALQKDGSSTDTQYF.

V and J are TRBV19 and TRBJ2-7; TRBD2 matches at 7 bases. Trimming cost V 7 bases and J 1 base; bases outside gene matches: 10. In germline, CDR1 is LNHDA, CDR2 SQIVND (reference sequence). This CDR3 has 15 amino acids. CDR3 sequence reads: CASTRVAGESYEQYF. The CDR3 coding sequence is TGTGCCAGTACTCGGGTGGCGGGGGAGTCCTACGAGCAGTACTTC.

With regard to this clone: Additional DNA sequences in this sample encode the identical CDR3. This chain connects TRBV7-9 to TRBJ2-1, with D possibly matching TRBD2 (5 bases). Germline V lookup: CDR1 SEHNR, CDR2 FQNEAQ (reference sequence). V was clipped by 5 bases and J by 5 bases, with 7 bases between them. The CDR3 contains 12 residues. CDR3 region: CASSRTDNEQFF. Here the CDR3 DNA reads TGTGCCAGCAGCCGGACTGACAATGAGCAGTTCTTC.

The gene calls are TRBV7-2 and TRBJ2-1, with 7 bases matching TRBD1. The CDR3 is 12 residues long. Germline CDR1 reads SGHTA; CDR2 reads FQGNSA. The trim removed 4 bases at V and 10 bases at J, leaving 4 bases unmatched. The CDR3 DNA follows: TGTGCCAGCAGCTGGACGGGACAGGAGCAGTTCTTC. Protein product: CASSWTGQEQFF. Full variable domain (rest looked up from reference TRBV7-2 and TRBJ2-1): GAGVSQSPSNKVTEKGKDVELRCDPISGHTALYWYRQSLGQGLEFLIYFQGNSAPDKSGLPSDRFSAERTGGSVSTLTIQRTQQEDSAVYLCASSWTGQEQFFGPGTRLTVL.